The 27 T cell receptor beta chains reported below all come from one sample, sequenced in a study of regulatory T cells in long-lasting Graves disease. TCR beta libraries were built with iRepertoire HTBI primers and Arm-PCR of CDR3 regions. TCRdb passed the multiplex PCR reads through MiXCR, listing each CDR3 protein once. This sample has fewer than 450,000 distinct CDR3 sequences, with 23% found just once. Sample time point: persistent/refractory GD, antithyroid drugs over 5 years with positive TRAb. RNA extracted from PBMCs served as the sequencing template. The specimen comprised peripheral blood mononuclear cells (PBMCs), sampled when the disease was refractory, from a patient treated with antithyroid drugs. The origin of the receptors is a female donor with Graves disease.

The chain employs TRBV20-1 and TRBJ1-6; 8 nucleotides align to TRBD1. The CDR3 length is 15 residues. V lost 0 bases and J lost 10; bases outside the gene matches: 8. Germline CDR1 is DFQATT and CDR2 is SNEGSKA (reference sequence). CDR3 sequence: CSARDLTGGGSPLHF. The CDR3 coding sequence is TGCAGTGCTAGAGATCTTACAGGGGGGGGGTCACCCCTCCACTTT.

This clonotype was detected a few times. Since a much larger clone is just one base distant, this may be a read error. CDR3 residues: CASSVDSSYEQYF. The DNA for the CDR3 is TGTGCCAGCAGTGTAGACAGCTCCTACGAGCAGTACTTC. The J gene is TRBJ2-7, the V gene TRBV6-1; maybe TRBD1 (5 bases). The length of the CDR3 is 13 residues. Germline V lookup: CDR1 MNHNS, CDR2 SASEGT. Trimming pared 4 bases from V and 0 bases from J, leaving 7 bases between.

This clonotype was picked up a small number of times. V is TRBV27 and J is TRBJ2-7, with D maybe TRBD2 (5 bases). Per the germline V gene, CDR1 is MNHEY and CDR2 is SMNVEV (reference sequence). Trimming took off 6 bases at V and 0 bases at J, with 12 bases between the two ends. This CDR3 region has 14 residues. The chain's CDR3 is CASRAGPYSYEQYF. The CDR3 bases are TGTGCCAGCAGGGCGGGTCCCTACTCCTACGAGCAGTACTTC.

This clonotype has just a few counts. The genes are TRBV30 and TRBJ2-5, with D perhaps TRBD1 (5 bases). The V end was cut by 4 bases, the J end by 5 bases, with 14 bases between. Germline CDR1 is GTSNPN and CDR2 is SVGIG (reference sequence). CDR3 length: 13 residues. CDR3 sequence reads: CAWMGQGRETQYF. The CDR3 DNA sequence: TGTGCCTGGATGGGGCAGGGTAGGGAGACCCAGTACTTC.

At least ten counts were recorded for this clonotype. The chain carries TRBV6-1 and TRBJ2-5; D unresolved. The CDR3 runs 15 residues. Trimming left V 3 bases short and J 0 bases short, with 11 bases between. Germline-derived CDR1 and CDR2 are MNHNS and SASEGT. Here the CDR3 DNA reads TGTGCCAGCAGTGATCTCGACTGGAACCAAGAGACCCAGTACTTC. Protein sequence: CASSDLDWNQETQYF.

This clonotype was detected a few times. The chain joins TRBV29-1 to TRBJ2-3; D might be TRBD2 (5 bases). V lost 5 bases to trimming and J lost 0 bases, with 12 bases between them. Germline CDR1 reads SQVTM; CDR2 reads ANQGSEA. This CDR3 has 14 residues. CDR3 sequence reads: CSVSSGPSTDTQYF. The CDR3 coding sequence is TGCAGCGTTTCCAGCGGTCCTAGCACAGATACGCAGTATTTT.

The chain employs TRBV11-2 and TRBJ2-7; unclear D gene. The germline CDR1 and CDR2 sequences are SGHAT and FQNNGV. V lost 1 base, J lost 0 bases, and 7 bases lay in between. This CDR3 comprises 14 residues. For the CDR3, the DNA is TGTGCCAGCAGCTTAGTTCGCTACTCCTACGAGCAGTACTTC. Protein sequence: CASSLVRYSYEQYF.

The chain combines TRBV20-1 with TRBJ2-5; 10 nucleotides line up with TRBD1. J was trimmed by 13 bases and V by 2 bases; bases with no gene match: 13. This CDR3 is 14 amino acids long. Germline-derived CDR1 and CDR2 are DFQATT and SNEGSKA (reference sequence). In DNA, the CDR3 is TGCAGTGCTAGATTAGGGCGGGGACAGGGGATGGTGTACTTC. This sequence encodes CSARLGRGQGMVYF.

This clonotype has just a few counts. V gene TRBV29-1 combines with J gene TRBJ1-5; 8 bases are a match to TRBD1. The CDR3 consists of 15 residues. Trimming cost V 6 bases and J 0 bases; bases outside gene matches: 7. The V gene's germline CDR1 is SQVTM and CDR2 ANQGSEA. CDR3 protein: CSVRTGTDSNQPQHF. Written as DNA, the CDR3 is TGCAGCGTCAGGACAGGGACTGATAGCAATCAGCCCCAGCATTTT.

V usage is TRBV18 and J usage is TRBJ1-1; D unresolved. The CDR3 has 16 residues. Trimming pared 3 bases from V and 0 bases from J, leaving 14 bases between. The germline gives CDR1 KGHSH, CDR2 LQKENI. CDR3 sequence reads: CASSPQDVGVNTEAFF. Here the CDR3 DNA reads TGTGCCAGCTCACCTCAGGACGTTGGGGTGAACACTGAAGCTTTCTTT.

This sequence joins TRBV6-2 or TRBV6-3 and TRBJ1-1; D is unresolved. With 5 bases removed from V and 3 bases from J, the gap between germline ends came to 10 bases. The germline V gene has CDR1 MNHEY and CDR2 SVGEGT. This CDR3 region has 13 residues. CDR3 loop: CASSAGLDTEAFF. CDR3 sequence (DNA): TGTGCCAGCAGTGCCGGGTTGGACACTGAAGCTTTCTTT.

In this sample, this clonotype turned up many times. The gene calls are TRBV12-3 or TRBV12-4 and TRBJ2-5; possible D gene TRBD1, 5 bases. CDR3 length: 13 residues. V lost 3 bases and J 5 bases, leaving 10 bases between the germline ends. CDR3 in amino acids: CASSLAGLETQYF. The DNA for the CDR3 is TGTGCCAGCAGTTTGGCAGGGTTGGAGACCCAGTACTTC.

This clonotype was counted between two and nine times. CDR3 sequence reads: CASSNYQGASYEQYF. CDR3 DNA sequence: TGTGCCAGCAGTAACTATCAGGGGGCGTCCTACGAGCAGTACTTC. The chain recombines TRBV6-2 or TRBV6-3 with TRBJ2-7; 8 bases line up with TRBD1. The length of the CDR3 is 15 residues. CDR1 and CDR2 (germline): MNHEY, SVGEGT. Unmatched junction bases numbered 7, after V lost 5 bases and J lost 1 base.

The chain uses TRBV29-1 and TRBJ1-2, with D maybe TRBD1 (5 bases). The CDR3 length is 14 residues. The germline V gene has CDR1 SQVTM and CDR2 ANQGSEA. Deletions cut 4 bases from V and 3 bases from J, with 15 bases between. CDR3 nucleotides: TGCAGCGTTGTGGACCCCGGGACCGACTATGGCTACACCTTC. Translation: CSVVDPGTDYGYTF.

There are many counts of this clonotype. The DNA of the CDR3 is TGTGCCAGCGTCTCAGGGGGGCTCGAGCAGTACTTC. The encoded protein is CASVSGGLEQYF. The V and J genes are TRBV28 and TRBJ2-7; D is possibly TRBD1 (7 bases). V lost 8 bases to trimming and J lost 6 bases, with 14 bases between them. From germline, CDR1 is MDHEN and CDR2 SYDVKM. The CDR3 consists of 12 residues.

This clonotype turned up a few times. The chain employs TRBV12-3 or TRBV12-4 and TRBJ2-2, with D uncertain. This CDR3 has 13 amino acids. Trimming took 2 bases from V and 3 from J, leaving 4 bases between them. The CDR3 here is CASSLRDTGELFF. In nucleotides, the CDR3 is TGTGCCAGCAGTTTACGGGACACCGGGGAGCTGTTTTTT.

The genes are TRBV28 and TRBJ2-3, with 10 positions matching TRBD2. CDR3 size: 14 residues. The J segment lost 4 bases and the V segment lost 2 bases, leaving 0 bases of the junction unmatched. Germline CDR1 and CDR2: MDHEN and SYDVKM. The CDR3 is CASSLGLAADTQYF. The CDR3 nucleotides are TGTGCCAGCAGTTTAGGACTAGCGGCAGATACGCAGTATTTT.

V usage is TRBV5-6 and J usage is TRBJ1-3; the match to TRBD1 covers 8 bases. Trimming removed 5 bases from V and 4 bases from J; junction bases left unmatched: 5. CDR1 and CDR2 (germline): SGHDT, YYEEEE. The CDR3 runs 14 residues. This chain's CDR3 is CASREGQVGNTIYF. CDR3 bases: TGTGCCAGCAGGGAGGGACAGGTCGGAAACACCATATATTTT.

The chain couples TRBV2 to TRBJ2-3; D remains unclear. Germline V gene data show CDR1 as SNHLY and CDR2 as FYNNEI. V was clipped by 7 bases and J by 0 bases, with 17 bases between them. This CDR3 has 16 residues. CDR3 sequence: CASTTYTDTSTDTQYF. DNA of the CDR3: TGTGCCAGCACCACCTACACAGACACTAGCACAGATACGCAGTATTTT.

This clonotype was recorded a few times. The chain links TRBV6-2 or TRBV6-3 to TRBJ2-1; 8 positions match TRBD2. V lost 6 bases to trimming and J lost 8 bases; unmatched junction nucleotides: 18. CDR1 and CDR2 from the germline V gene are MNHEY and SVGEGT. This CDR3 spans 17 amino acids. The CDR3 coding sequence is TGTGCCAGCAGCTCAAGAGTTCGGACTAGCATTAGGGATGAGCAGTTCTTC. This sequence encodes CASSSRVRTSIRDEQFF.

The chain carries TRBV29-1 and TRBJ2-5; 8 nucleotides match TRBD1. Per germline, CDR1 SQVTM and CDR2 ANQGSEA. The CDR3 is 15 amino acids. V dropped 2 bases and J dropped 4; count of bases not matched to a gene: 9. CDR3 sequence reads: CSVETPRGPLETQYF. CDR3 nucleotide sequence: TGCAGCGTTGAAACCCCCAGGGGGCCTTTAGAGACCCAGTACTTC.

CDR3 sequence reads: CASSAMGELTGKNIQYF. CDR3 coding DNA: TGTGCCAGCAGTGCCATGGGGGAATTGACGGGCAAAAACATTCAGTACTTC. V usage is TRBV9 and J usage is TRBJ2-4; either TRBD1 or TRBD2 may supply D (5 bases each). The CDR3 covers 17 residues. Germline V lookup: CDR1 SGDLS, CDR2 YYNGEE. V was cut by 5 bases and J by 3 bases, with 21 bases left in between.

In this sample, this clonotype turned up many times. This chain joins TRBV2 and TRBJ1-2; 7 bases map to TRBD1. Germline CDR1 and CDR2: SNHLY and FYNNEI. The CDR3 is made up of 14 amino acids. The V gene end was trimmed by 2 bases and the J gene end by 0 bases; junction bases not matched to a gene: 0. The CDR3 reads CASSEQGANYGYTF. CDR3 coding DNA: TGTGCCAGCAGTGAACAGGGGGCTAACTATGGCTACACCTTC.

The chain has TRBV30 and TRBJ1-2; 7 nucleotides agree with TRBD1. V shed 5 bases, J shed 10 bases, and the junction held 13 bases outside the gene matches. Germline-derived CDR1 and CDR2 are GTSNPN and SVGIG (reference sequence). The CDR3 loop spans 13 amino acids. This chain's CDR3 is CAWWTGSLLDYTF. The CDR3 DNA follows: TGTGCCTGGTGGACAGGCAGCCTACTTGACTACACCTTC. Full variable domain (missing parts from reference TRBV30 and TRBJ1-2): SQTIHQWPATLVQPVGSPLSLECTVEGTSNPNLYWYRQAAGRGLQLLFYSVGIGQISSEVPQNLSASRPQDRQFILSSKKLLLSDSGFYLCAWWTGSLLDYTFGSGTRLTVV.

A remark on this clonotype: A far larger clone is off by one base, so a read error is likely. This sequence joins TRBV28 and TRBJ1-2; D possibly corresponds to TRBD1 (5 bases). This CDR3 spans 15 amino acids. Germline values: CDR1 MDHEN, CDR2 SYDVKM. Trimming removed 5 bases from V and 0 bases from J, with 13 bases in between. DNA for the CDR3: TGTGCCAGCAGTGACGGGGCAACTACTAACTATGGCTACACCTTC. Translation: CASSDGATTNYGYTF.

This clonotype showed up just a few times. The chain uses TRBV9 and TRBJ2-7; 9 bases are shared with TRBD2. The germline V gene has CDR1 SGDLS and CDR2 YYNGEE. V lost 5 bases to trimming and J lost 2 bases; unmatched junction nucleotides: 8. The CDR3 runs 15 residues. CDR3 DNA: TGTGCCAGCAGTCCGAATGCGGGAGGGACCTACGAGCAGTACTTC. It translates to CASSPNAGGTYEQYF. The entire variable domain, with the rest obtained from reference TRBV9 and TRBJ2-7, is as follows: DSGVTQTPKHLITATGQRVTLRCSPRSGDLSVYWYQQSLDQGLQFLIQYYNGEERAKGNILERFSAQQFPDLHSELNLSSLELGDSALYFCASSPNAGGTYEQYFGPGTRLTVT.

This clonotype was detected many times. CDR3 in amino acids: CASRAGTGEGPEAFF. In DNA, the CDR3 is TGTGCCAGCAGGGCCGGGACAGGGGAGGGCCCTGAAGCTTTCTTT. V and J are TRBV2 and TRBJ1-1; 10 nucleotides align to TRBD1. After removal of 6 bases from V and 6 bases from J, the junction contained 10 bases not matched to a gene. Germline CDR1 and CDR2: SNHLY and FYNNEI. This CDR3 has 15 residues. Drawing the rest from reference TRBV2 and TRBJ1-1, the complete variable domain is EPEVTQTPSHQVTQMGQEVILRCVPISNHLYFYWYRQILGQKVEFLVSFYNNEISEKSEIFDDQFSVERPDGSNFTLKIRSTKLEDSAMYFCASRAGTGEGPEAFFGQGTRLTVV.